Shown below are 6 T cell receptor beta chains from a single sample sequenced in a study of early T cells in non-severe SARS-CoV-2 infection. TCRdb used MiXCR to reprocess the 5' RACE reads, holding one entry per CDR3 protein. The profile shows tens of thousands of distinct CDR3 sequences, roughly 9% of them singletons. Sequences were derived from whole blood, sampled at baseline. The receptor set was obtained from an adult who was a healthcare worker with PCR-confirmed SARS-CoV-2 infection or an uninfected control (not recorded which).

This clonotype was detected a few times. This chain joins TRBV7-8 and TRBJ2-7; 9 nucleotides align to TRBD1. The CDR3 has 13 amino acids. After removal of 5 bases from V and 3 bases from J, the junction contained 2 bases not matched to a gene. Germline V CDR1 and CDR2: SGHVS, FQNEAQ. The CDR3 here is CASSRDRVYEQYF. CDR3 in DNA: TGTGCCAGCAGCCGGGACAGGGTCTACGAGCAGTACTTC.

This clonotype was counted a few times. As DNA, the CDR3 is TGCGCCAGCAGTGAGTCGGGACAGGGGCCCAATGAGCAGTTCTTC. Protein: CASSESGQGPNEQFF. The V and J genes are TRBV10-1 and TRBJ2-1; TRBD1 aligns across 10 bases. CDR1 WNHNN and CDR2 SYGVQD come from the germline V gene (reference sequence). This CDR3 is built from 15 residues. V was clipped by 0 bases and J by 6 bases; unmatched bases: 2.

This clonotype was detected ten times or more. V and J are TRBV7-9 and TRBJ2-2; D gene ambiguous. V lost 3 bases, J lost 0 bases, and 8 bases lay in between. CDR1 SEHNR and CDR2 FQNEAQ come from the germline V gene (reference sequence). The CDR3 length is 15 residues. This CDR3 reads CASSFYKPNTGELFF. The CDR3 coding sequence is TGTGCCAGCAGCTTCTACAAACCGAACACCGGGGAGCTGTTTTTT.

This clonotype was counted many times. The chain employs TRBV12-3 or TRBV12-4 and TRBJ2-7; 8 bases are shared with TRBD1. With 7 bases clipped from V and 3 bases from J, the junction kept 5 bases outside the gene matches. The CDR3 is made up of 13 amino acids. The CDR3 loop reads CASTSGGSYEQYF. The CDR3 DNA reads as TGTGCCAGCACTTCAGGGGGCAGCTACGAGCAGTACTTC.

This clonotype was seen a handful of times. CDR3 loop: CASTPRTGRPETQYF. CDR3 nucleotides: TGCGCCAGCACCCCCCGGACAGGGAGGCCGGAGACCCAGTACTTC. V gene TRBV10-2 combines with J gene TRBJ2-5; 8 positions match TRBD1. The CDR3 length is 15 residues. V gave up 7 bases and J gave up 5 bases; unmatched junction bases: 12. Germline V gene sequence: CDR1 WSHSY, CDR2 SAAADI.

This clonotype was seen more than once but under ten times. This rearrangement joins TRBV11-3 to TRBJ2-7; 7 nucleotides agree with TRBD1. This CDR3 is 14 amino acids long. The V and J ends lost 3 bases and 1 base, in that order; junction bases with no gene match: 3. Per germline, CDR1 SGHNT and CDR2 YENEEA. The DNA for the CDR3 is TGTGCCAGCAGCTTCGGACAGGTTTCCTACGAGCAGTACTTC. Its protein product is CASSFGQVSYEQYF.